This passage covers 2 T cell receptor beta chains from one sample sequenced in a study of blood T cell repertoires in COVID-19. The protocol was immunoSEQ multiplex PCR, while the TCRdb copy is restricted to in-frame clones and leaves out a portion. This sample yields about 310,000 clones, of which less than 85% are seen a single time; 1.5% to 2% belongs to the top ten. Material: PBMCs or T cells enriched from blood (not recorded which). The origin of the receptors is a woman between 25 and 40 years old who had been exposed to COVID-19.

The V gene is TRBV20-1, the J gene TRBJ1-5; D is unclear. Looked up from germline, CDR1 is DFQATT and CDR2 is SNEGSKA (reference sequence). The V end lost 3 bases, the J end lost 2 bases, and 14 bases lay between the germline ends. CDR3 length: 15 residues. This CDR3 reads CSASNPLEGNQPQHF. The DNA for the CDR3 is TGCAGTGCTAGTAATCCCCTCGAGGGCAATCAGCCCCAGCATTTT.

The chain employs TRBV19 and TRBJ1-6; perhaps TRBD1 as D (6 bases). The CDR3 runs to 17 residues. The germline gives CDR1 LNHDA, CDR2 SQIVND (reference sequence). V lost 0 bases to trimming and J lost 7 bases, with 16 bases between them. CDR3 sequence reads: CASSIESATGQNSPLHF. CDR3 sequence (DNA): TGTGCCAGTAGTATAGAGTCGGCGACAGGACAGAATTCACCCCTCCACTTT.